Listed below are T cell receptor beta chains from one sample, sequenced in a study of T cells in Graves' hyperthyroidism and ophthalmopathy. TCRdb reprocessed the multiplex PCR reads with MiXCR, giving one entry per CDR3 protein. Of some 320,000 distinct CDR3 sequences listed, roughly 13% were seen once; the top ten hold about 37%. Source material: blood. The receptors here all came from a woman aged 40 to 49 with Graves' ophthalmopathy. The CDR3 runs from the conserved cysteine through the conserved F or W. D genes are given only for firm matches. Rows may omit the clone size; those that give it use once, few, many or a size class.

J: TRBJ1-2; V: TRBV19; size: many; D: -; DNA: TGTGCCAGTAGTATAATTCGCAGGGCGGATGGCTACACCTTC; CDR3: CASSIIRRADGYTF
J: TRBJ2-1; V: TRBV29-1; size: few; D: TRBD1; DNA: TGCAGCGTCAAGACAGGGAACTACAATGAGCAGTTCTTC; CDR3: CSVKTGNYNEQFF
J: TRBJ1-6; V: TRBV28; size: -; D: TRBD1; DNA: TGTGCCAGCAGTTTATATGGGACAGGGTCCTATAATTCACCCCTCCACTTT; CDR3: CASSLYGTGSYNSPLHF
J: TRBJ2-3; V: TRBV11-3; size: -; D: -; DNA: TGTACCAGCAGCTTAGGGGGGGGGCACCTCACAGATACGCAGTATTTT; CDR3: CTSSLGGGHLTDTQYF
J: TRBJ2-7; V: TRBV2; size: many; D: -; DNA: TGTGCCAGCAGTCGGGGGACGCTTTCCTACGAGCAGTACTTC; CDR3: CASSRGTLSYEQYF
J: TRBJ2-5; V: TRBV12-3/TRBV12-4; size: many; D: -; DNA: TGTGCCAGCAGTTTACCCCTAGGGCAGGGGGGTGAGACCCAGTACTTC; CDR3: CASSLPLGQGGETQYF
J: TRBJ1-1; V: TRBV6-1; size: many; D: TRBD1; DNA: TGTGCCAGCAGTGAGAGACAGGGGAACACTGAAGCTTTCTTT; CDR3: CASSERQGNTEAFF
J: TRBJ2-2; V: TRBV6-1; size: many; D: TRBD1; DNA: TGTGCCAGCAGTTCCGGACAGGGTGGTCGGACCGGGGAGCTGTTTTTT; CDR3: CASSSGQGGRTGELFF
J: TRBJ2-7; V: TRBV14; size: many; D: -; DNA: TGTGCCAGCAGAAGGGAAGCTAATTCCTACGAGCAGTACTTC; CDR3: CASRREANSYEQYF
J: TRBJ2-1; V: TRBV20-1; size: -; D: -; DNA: TGCAGTGCCCAAAGGAGGGGGGGTAGGGACAATGAGCAGTTCTTC; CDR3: CSAQRRGGRDNEQFF
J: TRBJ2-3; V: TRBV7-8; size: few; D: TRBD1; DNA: TGTGCCAGCACCCCCCTCCCCCCGGGACAGGGGAGTGATACGCAGTATTTT; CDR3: CASTPLPPGQGSDTQYF
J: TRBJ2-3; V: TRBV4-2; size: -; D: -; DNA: TGTGCCAGCAGCCAAGATCTTGAGGGGACAGATACGCAGTATTTT; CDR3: CASSQDLEGTDTQYF
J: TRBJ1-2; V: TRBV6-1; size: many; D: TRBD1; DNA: TGTGCCAGCAGTCGAACAGGGGACGGCTACACCTTC; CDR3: CASSRTGDGYTF
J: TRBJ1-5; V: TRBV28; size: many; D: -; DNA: TGTGCCACCCGACAAGAAGGACAGTATAGCAATCAGCCCCAGCATTTT; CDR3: CATRQEGQYSNQPQHF
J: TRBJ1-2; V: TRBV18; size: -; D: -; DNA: TGTGCCAGCTCACCAATAGAGGGGAGAAAGGGTTATGGCTACACCTTC; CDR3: CASSPIEGRKGYGYTF
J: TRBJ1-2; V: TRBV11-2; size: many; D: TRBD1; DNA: TGTGCCAGCAGCTCGACAGGGGGCGGTCCATATGGCTACACCTTC; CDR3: CASSSTGGGPYGYTF
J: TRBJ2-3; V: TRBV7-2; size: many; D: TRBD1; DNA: TGTGCCAGCAGCCTACAGGGGGCGACGGCAGATACGCAGTATTTT; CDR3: CASSLQGATADTQYF
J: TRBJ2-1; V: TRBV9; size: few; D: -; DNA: TGTGCCAGCAGCGTGAGATGGGGGCATGAGCAGTTCTTC; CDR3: CASSVRWGHEQFF
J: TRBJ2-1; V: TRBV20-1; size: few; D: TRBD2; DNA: TGCAGTGCTAGAGATCTAGGGGGAGGACTAGCGGGGGTAACCTACAATGAGCAGTTCTTC; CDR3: CSARDLGGGLAGVTYNEQFF
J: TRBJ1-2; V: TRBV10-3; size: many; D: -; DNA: TGTGCCATCAGTGACCCCGGACTCTATGGCTACACCTTC; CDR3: CAISDPGLYGYTF
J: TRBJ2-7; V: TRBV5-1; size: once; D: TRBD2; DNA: TGCGCCAGCAGCTTGGGGACTAGCGGGATCCACGAGCAGTACTTC; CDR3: CASSLGTSGIHEQYF
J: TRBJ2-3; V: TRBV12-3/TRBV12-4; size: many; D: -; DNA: TGTGCCAGCAGTTTCGGGCATTGGGCAGATACGCAGTATTTT; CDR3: CASSFGHWADTQYF
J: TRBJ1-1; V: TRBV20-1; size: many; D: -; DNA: TGCAGTGCTGCCTCGGGGGGGCAGGGGACTGAAGCTTTCTTT; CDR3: CSAASGGQGTEAFF
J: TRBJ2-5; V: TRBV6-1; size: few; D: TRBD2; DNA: TGTGCCAGCATGAAGGCGGGAGGGCAGGTGGAGACCCAGTACTTC; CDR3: CASMKAGGQVETQYF
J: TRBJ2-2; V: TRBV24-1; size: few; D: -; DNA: TGTGTCACCCGGGACCCAGACACCGGGGAGCTGTTTTTT; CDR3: CVTRDPDTGELFF
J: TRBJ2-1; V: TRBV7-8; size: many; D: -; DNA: TGTGCCAGCAGCTTAACAGGCCAGAACTACAATGAGCAGTTCTTC; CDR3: CASSLTGQNYNEQFF
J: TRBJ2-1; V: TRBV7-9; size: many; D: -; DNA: TGTGCCAGCAGCTTAGCCGGACTTAGTCCCTACAATGAGCAGTTCTTC; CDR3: CASSLAGLSPYNEQFF
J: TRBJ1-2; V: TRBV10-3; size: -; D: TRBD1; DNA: TGTGCCAGCCCCAATCACCGGGACAGCTATGGCTACACCTTC; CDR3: CASPNHRDSYGYTF
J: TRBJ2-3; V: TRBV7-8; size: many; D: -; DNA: TGTGCCAGCAGCTTAATGGGATACACAGATACGCAGTATTTT; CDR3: CASSLMGYTDTQYF
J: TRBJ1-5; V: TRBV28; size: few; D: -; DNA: TGTGCCAGCAGTTTAGACTTGGGGGGCTGGAGCAATCAGCCCCAGCATTTT; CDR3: CASSLDLGGWSNQPQHF
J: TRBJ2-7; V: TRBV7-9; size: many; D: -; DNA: TGTGCCAGCAGCCCCGATATGGGCAACTCCTACGAGCAGTACTTC; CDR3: CASSPDMGNSYEQYF
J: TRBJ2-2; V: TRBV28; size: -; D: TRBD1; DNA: TGTGCCAGCAGTTTATGGGGACAGAATTTTCAAAACACCGGGGAGCTGTTTTTT; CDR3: CASSLWGQNFQNTGELFF
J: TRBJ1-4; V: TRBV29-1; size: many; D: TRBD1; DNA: TGCAGCGTTGTACCCCTGACCGGGACAGGAGGAGAAAAACTGTTTTTT; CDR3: CSVVPLTGTGGEKLFF
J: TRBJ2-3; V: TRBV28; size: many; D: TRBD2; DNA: TGTGCCAGCAGTCCCCCATTTTTGCTAGCGGGGGGGAGCACAGATACGCAGTATTTT; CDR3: CASSPPFLLAGGSTDTQYF
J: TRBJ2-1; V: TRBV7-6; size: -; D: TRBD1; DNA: TGTGCCAGCAGCTTTCAACAGGGGGACTACAATGAGCAGTTCTTC; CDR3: CASSFQQGDYNEQFF
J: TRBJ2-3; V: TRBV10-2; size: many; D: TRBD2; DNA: TGCGCCAGCAGTGAGACGCCACGAGCGGGGGTTAGGGGTACGCAGTATTTT; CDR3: CASSETPRAGVRGTQYF
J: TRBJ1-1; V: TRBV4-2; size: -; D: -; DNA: TGTGCCAGCAGCCAACTCTATTCTAACACTGAAGCTTTCTTT; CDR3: CASSQLYSNTEAFF
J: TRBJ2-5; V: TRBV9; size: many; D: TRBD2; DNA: TGTGCCAGCAGCGTAGGTTCCCTCCCTAGCGGGGGGGGGGAGACCCAGTACTTC; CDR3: CASSVGSLPSGGGETQYF
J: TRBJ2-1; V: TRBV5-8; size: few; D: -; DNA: TGTGCCAGCAGCTTACCAGTGGAGCAGTTCTTC; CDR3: CASSLPVEQFF
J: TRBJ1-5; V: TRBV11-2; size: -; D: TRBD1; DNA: TGTGCCAGCAGCTTAGGAGGGACAGGGTTACTCTATAGCAATCAGCCCCAGCATTTT; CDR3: CASSLGGTGLLYSNQPQHF
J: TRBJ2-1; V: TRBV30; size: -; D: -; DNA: TGTGCCTGGAGTGCGCAGGCCTACAATGAGCAGTTCTTC; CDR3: CAWSAQAYNEQFF
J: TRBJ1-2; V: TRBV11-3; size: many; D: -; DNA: TGTGCCAGCAGCTTAGAGACAGAGAACTATGGCTACACCTTC; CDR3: CASSLETENYGYTF
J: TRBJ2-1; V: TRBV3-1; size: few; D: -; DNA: TGTGCCAGCAGCCAGCGAGATGAGCAGTTCTTC; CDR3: CASSQRDEQFF
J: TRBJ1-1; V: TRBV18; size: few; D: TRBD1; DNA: TGTGCCAGCTCACCAACATGGGACAGGGGGACTGAAGCTTTCTTT; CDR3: CASSPTWDRGTEAFF
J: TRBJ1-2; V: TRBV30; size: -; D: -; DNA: TGTGCCGGTACAGGAGCCTTAGCTAACTATGGCTACACCTTC; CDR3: CAGTGALANYGYTF
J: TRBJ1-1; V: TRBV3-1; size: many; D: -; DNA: TGTGCCAGCAGCCAAGATGGAATCATCCCTGCTGAAGCTTTCTTT; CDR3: CASSQDGIIPAEAFF
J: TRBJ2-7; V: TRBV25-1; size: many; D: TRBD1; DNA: TGTGCCAGCAGTGATGGACAGGGGGGCTACGAGCAGTACTTC; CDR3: CASSDGQGGYEQYF
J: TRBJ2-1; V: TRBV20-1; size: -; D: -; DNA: TGCAGTGCTACCTCTCTCAATGAGCAGTTCTTC; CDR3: CSATSLNEQFF
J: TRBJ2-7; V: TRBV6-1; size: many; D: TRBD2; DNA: TGTGCCAGCAGTGCCGCGGGGGGACCGACCTACGAGCAGTACTTC; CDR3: CASSAAGGPTYEQYF
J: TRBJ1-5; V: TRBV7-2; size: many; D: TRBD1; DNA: TGTGCCAGCAGCGATTGGACAGGGGGCAGACAGCCCCAGCATTTT; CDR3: CASSDWTGGRQPQHF
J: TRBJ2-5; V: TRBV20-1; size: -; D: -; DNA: TGCAGTGCTAGGATAGTCGGAGAGACCCAGTACTTC; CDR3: CSARIVGETQYF
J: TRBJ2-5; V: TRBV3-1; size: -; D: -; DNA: TGTGCCAGCAGCCTCTGGCCGTACCAAGAGACCCAGTACTTC; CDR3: CASSLWPYQETQYF
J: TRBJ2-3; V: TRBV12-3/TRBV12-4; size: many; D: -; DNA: TGTGCCAGCAGTTTCCTACAGCCGACAGATACGCAGTATTTT; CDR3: CASSFLQPTDTQYF